This T cell receptor beta chain was recovered during a study of shared clonotypes between healthy human individuals. Positive CCR7 selection of CD45RO-negative cells yielded the naive CD8 cells, and terminally differentiated effector memory CD45RA+ cells were excluded. Sequencing was performed with immunoSEQ multiplex PCR; in TCRdb, only in-frame clones are kept and a portion is missing. Here the sample spans 2 million to 2.5 million clones, about 95% being singletons. With respect to this clone: Other nucleotide sequences in the sample specify the same CDR3.

This CDR3 comprises 13 residues. From germline, CDR1 is SGHRS and CDR2 YFSETQ. V shed 3 bases, J shed 4 bases, and the junction held 0 bases outside the gene matches. V gene TRBV5-1 combines with J gene TRBJ2-7; 11 nucleotides line up with TRBD1. Material: naive CD8+ T cells sorted from blood. The source is a young man in good health. This CDR3 is CASSWDRGYEQYF. As DNA, the CDR3 is TGCGCCAGCAGCTGGGACAGGGGGTACGAGCAGTACTTC.